This T cell receptor beta chain comes out of a study of T cell responses to AZD1222 COVID-19 vaccine. With regard to this clone: Antigen: not known.

Profiling relied on immunoSEQ multiplex PCR, and the TCRdb table lists in-frame clones only, not all of them. The sample carries about 190,000 clones, 90% to 95% recorded once. Germline V gene data show CDR1 as MGHDK and CDR2 as SYGVNS. The CDR3 has 13 residues. V lost 2 bases to trimming and J lost 1 base, with 5 bases between them. Study-wide results and caveats: With dominance at 160-218 and 743-854, vaccine-associated CD4 TCRs spanned spike. Two AZD1222 administrations were followed by greater Spike-specific TCR breadth and depth. White British ancestry dominated among donors, who included more females, and clonal diversity was possibly underestimated.

The source was peripheral blood, collected on day 0 of AZD1222 vaccination. The receptor's source is an adult in good health. V is TRBV25-1 and J is TRBJ2-5; D may be TRBD1 or TRBD2 (5 bases each). The CDR3 DNA follows: TGTGCCAGCAGTGAAGGGGGCCAAGAGACCCAGTACTTC. Translation: CASSEGGQETQYF.